These 4 T cell receptor beta chains share one sample of origin, sequenced in a study of T-cell reconstitution after alpha-beta-depleted transplantation in children. Unique molecular identifiers were built into the TCRbeta library. TCRdb re-called the PCR reads with MiXCR, one entry per CDR3 protein. The repertoire includes almost 400,000 distinct CDR3 sequences, roughly 20% of them detected once, and approximately 3.9% sits in the top ten. This specimen consisted of PBMCs from the stem cell graft donor, obtained from the stem cell graft. The receptors stem from a human donor who donated a stem cell graft to a child with acute myeloid leukemia.

The genes are TRBV18 and TRBJ2-7, with D unclear. CDR3 size: 14 residues. From germline, CDR1 is KGHSH and CDR2 LQKENI. The germline V and J ends were trimmed by 2 bases and 3 bases, with 11 bases remaining between them. The DNA for the CDR3 is TGTGCCAGCTCACCAACTTGGGGTAACTACGAGCAGTACTTC. The encoded protein is CASSPTWGNYEQYF. Complete variable domain (other parts from reference TRBV18 and TRBJ2-7): NAGVMQNPRHLVRRRGQEARLRCSPMKGHSHVYWYRQLPEEGLKFMVYLQKENIIDESGMPKERFSAEFPKEGPSILRIQQVVRGDSAAYFCASSPTWGNYEQYFGPGTRLTVT.

With regard to this clonotype: Because the CDR3's place on the DNA is in doubt, the DNA is left out and the CDR3 is given as listed by TCRdb. The chain links TRBV19 to TRBJ1-6; TRBD1, the D gene given by the table, was not confirmed from the DNA. The CDR3 extends over 15 residues, inclusive of both ends. Germline V gives CDR1 LNHDA, CDR2 SQIVND (reference sequence). This CDR3 is CASSIRARADSPLHF.

The chain has TRBV28 and TRBJ2-1; 7 bases match TRBD1. CDR3 length: 13 amino acids. The germline V gene has CDR1 MDHEN and CDR2 SYDVKM. After removal of 6 bases from V and 7 bases from J, the junction contained 6 bases not matched to a gene. DNA of the CDR3: TGTGCCAGCAGCCAGGGGGATCGGAATGAGCAGTTCTTC. It codes for CASSQGDRNEQFF.

The table lists this clonotype with a few counts. The genes are TRBV20-1 and TRBJ2-5; 8 bases line up with TRBD2. The CDR3 is 13 amino acids. The germline CDR1 and CDR2 sequences are DFQATT and SNEGSKA (reference sequence). J lost 3 bases, V lost 3 bases, and 3 bases had no gene match. The CDR3 bases are TGCAGTGCTAGTGGAGCGGGAGAAGAGACCCAGTACTTC. Translated, it gives CSASGAGEETQYF.